Listed here are 30 T cell receptor beta chains from one sample, sequenced in a study of early T cells in non-severe SARS-CoV-2 infection. One entry per CDR3 protein, called by TCRdb with MiXCR from the 5' RACE reads. This table holds some 28,000 distinct CDR3 sequences, around 5.1% found once. Sequences were obtained from whole blood. The source is an adult who was a healthcare worker with PCR-confirmed SARS-CoV-2 infection or an uninfected control (not recorded which).

This clonotype was counted at least ten times. The V call is TRBV9, the J call TRBJ2-1; 16 bases agree with TRBD2. Germline lookup yields CDR1 SGDLS and CDR2 YYNGEE. After removal of 3 bases from V and 8 bases from J, the junction contained 2 bases not matched to a gene. This CDR3 region has 15 residues. CDR3 nucleotide sequence: TGTGCCAGCAGCGCGGGACTAGCGGGAGGGCATGAGCAGTTCTTC. It translates to CASSAGLAGGHEQFF.

Only a few counts were recorded for this clonotype. The chain links TRBV29-1 to TRBJ1-1, with no clear D. CDR1 and CDR2 from the germline V gene are SQVTM and ANQGSEA. This CDR3 comprises 14 residues. The V gene lost 0 bases and the J gene lost 6 bases, with 14 bases spanning the gap. The CDR3 nucleotides read TGCAGCGTTGAAGATCCGCGCCTGGGCGCTGAAGCTTTCTTT. Protein: CSVEDPRLGAEAFF. Combining the CDR3 with reference TRBV29-1 and TRBJ1-1 gives the whole variable domain SAVISQKPSRDICQRGTSLTIQCQVDSQVTMMFWYRQQPGQSLTLIATANQGSEATYESGFVIDKFPISRPNLTFSTLTVSNMSPEDSSIYLCSVEDPRLGAEAFFGQGTRLTVV.

This clonotype was observed a handful of times. V gene TRBV10-3 combines with J gene TRBJ2-7, with D perhaps being TRBD1 or TRBD2 (5 bases each). The CDR3 runs to 14 residues. Trimming left V 7 bases short and J 4 bases short, with 17 bases between. Germline CDR1 reads ENHRY; CDR2 reads SYGVKD. CDR3 nucleotides: TGTGCCATCACCCCCGGGACCTCCCCTTACGAGCAGTACTTC. Translated: CAITPGTSPYEQYF.

This clonotype was counted a few times. V and J are TRBV6-6 and TRBJ2-1; TRBD2 is a possible D gene (5 bases). The germline V gene encodes CDR1 MNHNY and CDR2 SVGAGI (reference sequence). V was shortened by 2 bases and J by 1 base, with 6 bases between the two germline ends. The CDR3 contains 14 residues. CDR3 bases: TGTGCCAGCAGTTACGGGAGTTCCTACAATGAGCAGTTCTTC. This sequence encodes CASSYGSSYNEQFF.

This clonotype was counted many times. This chain uses TRBV4-3 with TRBJ2-7, with TRBD1 as a possible D gene (5 bases). The CDR3 has 14 amino acids. Trimming stripped 0 bases from V and 6 bases from J, with 12 bases between. The germline V gene has CDR1 LGHNA and CDR2 YSLEER. CDR3 region: CASSQDSYRSEQYF. DNA of the CDR3: TGCGCCAGCAGCCAAGATTCTTACAGGTCCGAGCAGTACTTC.

The sample holds many counts of this clonotype. This rearrangement joins TRBV12-3 or TRBV12-4 to TRBJ2-5; no reliable D call. Trimming shortened V by 6 bases and J by 5 bases, and 10 bases separated the two germline ends. This CDR3 comprises 12 residues. CDR3 sequence (DNA): TGTGCCAGCAGGAGACGGAGCGAGACCCAGTACTTC. This encodes CASRRRSETQYF.

This clonotype was recorded at least ten times. The chain couples TRBV7-2 to TRBJ2-3; the D gene is possibly TRBD1 (6 bases). Trimming took off 5 bases at V and 1 base at J, with 28 bases between the two ends. The CDR3 is made up of 20 amino acids. In germline, CDR1 is SGHTA, CDR2 FQGNSA. The CDR3 loop is CASSPMDSRVAPQGTDTQYF. CDR3 DNA sequence: TGTGCCAGCAGCCCGATGGACAGTAGAGTAGCGCCCCAAGGCACAGATACGCAGTATTTT.

This clonotype showed up many times. The genes are TRBV12-3 or TRBV12-4 and TRBJ2-1; 7 bases match TRBD2. The CDR3 spans 14 residues. The J segment lost 1 base and the V segment lost 8 bases, leaving 5 bases of the junction unmatched. The CDR3 region is CASQTSLSYNEQFF. The CDR3 bases are TGTGCCAGCCAGACTAGCCTATCCTACAATGAGCAGTTCTTC.

This clonotype was picked up many times. V is TRBV5-4 and J is TRBJ1-2; D ambiguous. Trimming removed 4 bases at V and 3 bases at J, with 10 bases between. This CDR3 is 13 amino acids long. Germline V gene lookup returns CDR1 SGHNT and CDR2 YYREEE (reference sequence). The CDR3 sequence is CASSEDGYYGYTF. The CDR3 DNA follows: TGTGCCAGCAGCGAGGACGGCTACTATGGCTACACCTTC.

The V call is TRBV12-5, the J call TRBJ1-1; D is unresolved. The CDR3 runs 13 residues. Trimming left V 2 bases short and J 1 base short, with 5 bases between. Germline CDR1 is LGHNT and CDR2 is FRNRAP. The CDR3 nucleotides are TGTGCTAGTGGTTTGAGTGGGAACACTGAAGCTTTCTTT. It encodes CASGLSGNTEAFF.

This clonotype was seen only a few times. The J gene is TRBJ1-1, the V gene TRBV6-2 or TRBV6-3; D not resolved. Trimming took off 6 bases at V and 4 bases at J, with 9 bases between the two ends. The CDR3 is 12 residues long. Germline V gene data show CDR1 as MNHEY and CDR2 as SVGEGT. CDR3 region: CASSRLPTEAFF. In DNA, the CDR3 is TGTGCCAGCAGCAGACTTCCCACTGAAGCTTTCTTT.

This clonotype was picked up many times. Relative to the germline gene, one junction end is altered; a read error may explain this. This chain connects TRBV20-1 to TRBJ1-3; D gene ambiguous. Germline assignment: CDR1 DFQATT and CDR2 SNEGSKA (reference sequence). CDR3 length: 14 residues. CDR3 in amino acids: CSALDGNSENTIYF. The CDR3, as DNA: TGCAGTGCTCTTGACGGGAACTCTGAAAACACCATATATTTT.

This clonotype showed up many times. The chain links TRBV20-1 to TRBJ2-3, with TRBD2 as a possible D gene (5 bases). V was cut by 4 bases and J by 3 bases, with 14 bases left in between. The CDR3 has 14 residues. The germline gives CDR1 DFQATT, CDR2 SNEGSKA (reference sequence). CDR3 sequence: CSATPLPGTDTQYF. CDR3 DNA: TGCAGTGCTACCCCCCTGCCGGGGACAGATACGCAGTATTTT.

This clonotype was detected ten times or more. The chain is built from TRBV29-1 and TRBJ2-1; TRBD1 matches at 7 bases. Germline CDR1 reads SQVTM; CDR2 reads ANQGSEA. This CDR3 is 12 amino acids long. Trimming cost V 8 bases and J 6 bases; bases outside gene matches: 7. The CDR3 sequence: CSLYRGSNEQFF. The CDR3 DNA is TGCAGCTTGTACAGGGGTAGCAATGAGCAGTTCTTC.

This clonotype was counted ten times or more. This sequence joins TRBV7-9 and TRBJ1-4, with 8 bases identical to TRBD1. V was clipped by 5 bases and J by 8 bases; unmatched bases: 4. Per the germline V gene, CDR1 is SEHNR and CDR2 is FQNEAQ (reference sequence). This CDR3 has 13 amino acids. As DNA, the CDR3 is TGTGCCAGCAGCGAGCCAGGGGGCGAAAAACTGTTTTTT. Encoded protein: CASSEPGGEKLFF. The full variable domain, rest sourced from reference TRBV7-9 and TRBJ1-4, is DTGVSQNPRHKITKRGQNVTFRCDPISEHNRLYWYRQTLGQGPEFLTYFQNEAQLEKSRLLSDRFSAERPKGSFSTLEIQRTEQGDSAMYLCASSEPGGEKLFFGSGTQLSVL.

This clonotype has at least ten counts. The chain combines TRBV19 with TRBJ1-5; D unclear. This CDR3 is 16 amino acids long. The V end lost 3 bases, the J end lost 0 bases, and 12 bases lay between the germline ends. Germline CDR1 is LNHDA and CDR2 is SQIVND (reference sequence). CDR3 sequence (DNA): TGTGCCAGTAGTATGTGGGATCTAATTAGCAATCAGCCCCAGCATTTT. It translates to CASSMWDLISNQPQHF.

This clonotype was picked up many times. This sequence joins TRBV9 and TRBJ2-1; D remains ambiguous. Germline V lookup: CDR1 SGDLS, CDR2 YYNGEE. The V end lost 0 bases, the J end lost 9 bases, and 19 bases lay between the germline ends. This CDR3 has 16 amino acids. CDR3 DNA: TGTGCCAGCAGCGTAGGTTATAGGGTTGGTAACACTGAGCAGTTCTTC. This sequence encodes CASSVGYRVGNTEQFF.

This clonotype was found many times. V gene TRBV20-1 combines with J gene TRBJ1-4; D is undetermined. Trimming left V 6 bases short and J 8 bases short, with 19 bases between. Germline V gene lookup returns CDR1 DFQATT and CDR2 SNEGSKA (reference sequence). This CDR3 region has 14 residues. The CDR3 spells CSAPRHPFREKLFF. The CDR3 DNA is TGCAGTGCCCCCCGACATCCGTTTAGAGAAAAACTGTTTTTT.

This chain links TRBV6-5 with TRBJ2-1, with TRBD2 matching over 15 bases. The CDR3 loop spans 18 amino acids. Germline V gives CDR1 MNHEY, CDR2 SVGAGI. J was trimmed by 5 bases and V by 5 bases; bases with no gene match: 10. CDR3 residues: CASSPTGLAGGKNNEQFF. CDR3 DNA: TGTGCCAGCAGTCCAACTGGACTAGCGGGAGGGAAAAACAATGAGCAGTTCTTC.

The sample holds many counts of this clonotype. J is TRBJ1-5 and V is TRBV6-6; possibly TRBD1 for D (5 bases). Germline lookup yields CDR1 MNHNY and CDR2 SVGAGI (reference sequence). V lost 6 bases to trimming and J lost 5 bases, with 14 bases between them. The CDR3 runs 14 residues. The CDR3 spells CASRGPGTHQPQHF. DNA of the CDR3: TGTGCCAGCAGGGGTCCCGGGACCCATCAGCCCCAGCATTTT.

This clonotype has ten or more counts. This rearrangement joins TRBV5-1 to TRBJ2-7, with D hard to call. Germline loops: CDR1 SGHRS, CDR2 YFSETQ. This CDR3 has 15 residues. The V and J ends lost 0 bases and 2 bases respectively, with 12 bases between them. The DNA for the CDR3 is TGCGCCAGCAGCTTGGAGGCTAGTTGGGCCTACGAGCAGTACTTC. It yields the protein CASSLEASWAYEQYF.

In its sample, this clonotype was seen many times. The chain recombines TRBV11-1 with TRBJ2-1; 11 bases fit TRBD2. V trimming: 1 base; J trimming: 3 bases; junction bases outside the gene matches: 2. CDR3 length: 16 amino acids. The germline gives CDR1 SGHAT, CDR2 FQDESV (reference sequence). CDR3 protein: CASSLGLAGGYNEQFF. The CDR3 DNA reads TGTGCCAGCAGCTTAGGGCTAGCGGGGGGCTACAATGAGCAGTTCTTC.

This clonotype was recorded many times. V gene TRBV19 combines with J gene TRBJ2-7; 8 nucleotides align to TRBD1. Germline V gene lookup returns CDR1 LNHDA and CDR2 SQIVND (reference sequence). The CDR3 is 15 residues long. The trim removed 4 bases at V and 2 bases at J, leaving 7 bases unmatched. The CDR3 nucleotides read TGTGCCAGTAGTAGCGCCGGGACAGGAACCTACGAGCAGTACTTC. It is translated as CASSSAGTGTYEQYF.

The table lists this clonotype with many counts. The chain carries TRBV7-2 and TRBJ2-7, with TRBD2 matching 9 bases. V trimming: 1 base; J trimming: 3 bases; junction bases outside the gene matches: 4. Per germline, CDR1 SGHTA and CDR2 FQGNSA. The CDR3 totals 15 residues. The CDR3 loop is CASSLVSGSLYEQYF. The CDR3 DNA sequence: TGTGCCAGCAGCTTAGTTAGCGGGAGTCTCTACGAGCAGTACTTC.

This clonotype was observed at least ten times. The rearrangement joins TRBV30 to TRBJ2-1; D uncertain. The CDR3 is 12 residues long. Germline assignment: CDR1 GTSNPN and CDR2 SVGIG (reference sequence). V was cut by 3 bases and J by 2 bases, with 5 bases left in between. The CDR3 is CAWRRPYNEQFF. In DNA form, the CDR3 reads TGTGCCTGGAGGCGGCCCTACAATGAGCAGTTCTTC.

In nucleotides, the CDR3 is TGTGCCAGCAGTTACAGTGGGACAGGGTACTCTGGGGCCAACGTCCTGACTTTC. Its protein product is CASSYSGTGYSGANVLTF. The chain joins TRBV6-5 to TRBJ2-6, with TRBD1 matching over 9 bases. Germline values: CDR1 MNHEY, CDR2 SVGAGI. The CDR3 is 18 residues long. Trimming cost V 2 bases and J 0 bases; bases outside gene matches: 5.

This clonotype was found many times. CDR3 residues: CASSLWSAGLGSTGELFF. For the CDR3, the DNA is TGTGCCAGCAGCTTATGGTCTGCAGGTCTAGGGTCCACCGGGGAGCTGTTTTTT. This chain joins TRBV7-8 and TRBJ2-2; no definite D call. The CDR3 length is 18 residues. Trimming removed 2 bases from V and 4 bases from J, with 20 bases in between. Germline V gives CDR1 SGHVS, CDR2 FQNEAQ.

This clonotype was seen only a few times. This chain links TRBV20-1 with TRBJ2-1; the D gene could be TRBD1 or TRBD2 (5 bases each). This CDR3 comprises 15 residues. Germline V lookup: CDR1 DFQATT, CDR2 SNEGSKA (reference sequence). Trimming shortened V by 5 bases and J by 0 bases, and 14 bases separated the two germline ends. The CDR3 loop is CSAPHRGRSYNEQFF. In nucleotides, the CDR3 is TGCAGTGCTCCCCACCGGGGCCGCTCCTACAATGAGCAGTTCTTC.

The chain recombines TRBV29-1 with TRBJ1-1; D remains unclear. CDR3 length: 12 amino acids. V lost 4 bases, J lost 1 base, and 7 bases lay in between. The V gene's germline CDR1 is SQVTM and CDR2 ANQGSEA. The CDR3 sequence: CSVVAQNTEAFF. CDR3 in DNA: TGCAGCGTTGTTGCCCAGAACACTGAAGCTTTCTTT.

This clonotype was seen at least ten times. The gene calls are TRBV27 and TRBJ2-1; TRBD2 matches 15 bases. V dropped 4 bases and J dropped 7; count of bases not matched to a gene: 2. The CDR3 consists of 15 residues. Germline V gene lookup returns CDR1 MNHEY and CDR2 SMNVEV (reference sequence). CDR3 in DNA: TGTGCCAGCAGTTCCGGGACTAGCGGGGGGAATGAGCAGTTCTTC. Its translation is CASSSGTSGGNEQFF.